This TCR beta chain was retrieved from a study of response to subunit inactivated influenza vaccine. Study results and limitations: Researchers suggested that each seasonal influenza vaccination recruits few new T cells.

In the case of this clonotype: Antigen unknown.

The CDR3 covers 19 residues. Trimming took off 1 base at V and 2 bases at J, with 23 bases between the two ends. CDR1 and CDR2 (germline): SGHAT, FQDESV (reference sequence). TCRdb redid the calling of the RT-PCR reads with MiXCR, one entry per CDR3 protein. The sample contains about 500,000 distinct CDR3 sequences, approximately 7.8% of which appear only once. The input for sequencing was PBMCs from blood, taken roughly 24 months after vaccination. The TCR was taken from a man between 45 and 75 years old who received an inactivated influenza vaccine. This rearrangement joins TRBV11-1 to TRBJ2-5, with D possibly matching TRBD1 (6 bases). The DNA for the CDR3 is TGTGCCAGCAGCTTAGAAAATTTGTGGGCCAGGGGTCCACAAGAGACCCAGTACTTC. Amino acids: CASSLENLWARGPQETQYF.